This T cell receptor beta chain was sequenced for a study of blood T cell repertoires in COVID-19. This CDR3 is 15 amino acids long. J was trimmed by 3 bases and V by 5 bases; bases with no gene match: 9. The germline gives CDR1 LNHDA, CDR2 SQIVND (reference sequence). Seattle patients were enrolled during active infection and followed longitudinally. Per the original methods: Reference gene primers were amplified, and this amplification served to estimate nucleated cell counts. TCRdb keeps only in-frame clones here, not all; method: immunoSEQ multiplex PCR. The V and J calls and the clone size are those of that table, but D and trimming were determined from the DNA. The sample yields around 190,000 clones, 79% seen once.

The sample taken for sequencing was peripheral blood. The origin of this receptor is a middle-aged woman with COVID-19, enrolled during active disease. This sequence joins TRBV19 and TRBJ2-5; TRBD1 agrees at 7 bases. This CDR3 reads CASSQTLTGEETQYF. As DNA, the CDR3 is TGTGCCAGTAGTCAAACCTTAACAGGGGAAGAGACCCAGTACTTC. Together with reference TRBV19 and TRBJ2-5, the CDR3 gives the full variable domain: DGGITQSPKYLFRKEGQNVTLSCEQNLNHDAMYWYRQDPGQGLRLIYYSQIVNDFQKGDIAEGYSVSREKKESFPLTVTSAQKNPTAFYLCASSQTLTGEETQYFGPGTRLLVL.